This T cell receptor (beta chain) is from a study of blood T cells in healthy people across ages. The use of a sample-barcoded 5' primer and a J-beta primer mix characterized a second PCR of roughly 6 to 11 cycles. Using its own MiXCR run on the 5' RACE reads, TCRdb lists one record per CDR3 protein. The repertoire holds more than 1,000,000 distinct CDR3 sequences, with less than 25% as singletons. V was clipped by 4 bases and J by 11 bases; unmatched bases: 18. Germline CDR1 and CDR2: SEHNR and FQNEAQ (reference sequence). This CDR3 comprises 16 residues. This sample also appeared in a second study, on T cells of mothers and their children. As that report states: Sample barcodes and 2-4 random nucleotides were added by the M1S primer of the second PCR.

Sequenced input: blood. The gene calls are TRBV7-9 and TRBJ2-5; 8 bases match TRBD1. The clonotype originates from a girl aged 2-10 years in good health. The CDR3 sequence: CASSSNGMDRDEEQYF. The CDR3 coding sequence is TGTGCCAGCAGCTCTAACGGTATGGACAGGGATGAGGAGCAGTACTTC.